What follows are 21 T cell receptor beta chains derived from one specimen sequenced in a study of PD-L1 blockade in urothelial cancer. Measured with immunoSEQ multiplex PCR; TCRdb has only the in-frame clones, and not every one. Here the sample spans more than 35,000 clones, around 82% being singletons. Sample: PBMCs, taken around atezolizumab (anti-PD-L1) treatment. These receptors were collected from a man in his 70s with urothelial cancer.

The chain couples TRBV7-6 to TRBJ2-1; tentative D call: TRBD2 (5 bases). V was trimmed by 0 bases and J by 8 bases, leaving 11 bases between them. This CDR3 has 14 amino acids. The V gene's germline CDR1 is SGHVS and CDR2 FNYEAQ. The CDR3 protein is CASSLAGEFDEQFF. CDR3 DNA sequence: TGTGCCAGCAGCTTAGCGGGAGAATTCGATGAGCAGTTCTTC.

The V call is TRBV5-6, the J call TRBJ1-4; tentative D call: TRBD1 (6 bases). The CDR3 totals 13 residues. Germline lookup yields CDR1 SGHDT and CDR2 YYEEEE. V was pared by 2 bases and J by 12 bases, with 14 bases between. The CDR3 loop is CASSFWGPEELFF. The DNA of the CDR3 is TGTGCCAGCAGCTTCTGGGGGCCTGAGGAACTGTTTTTT.

The rearrangement uses TRBV27 and TRBJ2-3; D uncertain. This CDR3 region has 16 residues. The germline V and J ends were trimmed by 4 bases and 1 base, with 15 bases remaining between them. Germline-derived CDR1 and CDR2 are MNHEY and SMNVEV (reference sequence). CDR3 sequence reads: CASSSDPRGRTDTQYF. In DNA, the CDR3 is TGTGCCAGCAGTTCAGATCCTCGAGGTCGCACAGATACGCAGTATTTT.

The J gene is TRBJ1-2, the V gene TRBV29-1; D not resolved. This CDR3 contains 12 residues. CDR1 SQVTM and CDR2 ANQGSEA come from the germline V gene. V was pared by 4 bases and J by 4 bases, with 10 bases between. The DNA of the CDR3 is TGCAGCGTTGCGCTCTCGGGCTATGGCTACACCTTC. This encodes CSVALSGYGYTF. Based on the CDR3 plus reference TRBV29-1 and TRBJ1-2, the full variable domain is SAVISQKPSRDICQRGTSLTIQCQVDSQVTMMFWYRQQPGQSLTLIATANQGSEATYESGFVIDKFPISRPNLTFSTLTVSNMSPEDSSIYLCSVALSGYGYTFGSGTRLTVV.

This clone is a singleton in its sample. The rearrangement joins TRBV6-5 to TRBJ1-6, with D hard to call. Germline CDR1 MNHEY, CDR2 SVGAGI. The CDR3 covers 15 residues. Trimming left V 3 bases short and J 6 bases short, with 12 bases between. CDR3 sequence (DNA): TGTGCCAGCAGTTATGGAGTTTCGGGTAATTCACCCCTCCACTTT. Translation gives CASSYGVSGNSPLHF.

This sequence joins TRBV9 and TRBJ1-1; D possibly corresponds to TRBD1 (5 bases). This CDR3 is 13 amino acids long. Trimming pared 3 bases from V and 6 bases from J, leaving 12 bases between. Per the germline V gene, CDR1 is SGDLS and CDR2 is YYNGEE. Here the CDR3 DNA reads TGTGCCAGCAGCGAAGGGGACTGGGCTGAAGCTTTCTTT. It specifies CASSEGDWAEAFF.

This rearrangement joins TRBV5-8 to TRBJ2-3, with 9 bases that match TRBD1. CDR1 SGHTS and CDR2 YDEGEE come from the germline V gene. This CDR3 is built from 15 residues. V lost 5 bases, J lost 6 bases, and 10 bases stayed unmatched. The CDR3: CASSEQGANFDTQYF. The CDR3 bases are TGTGCCAGCAGTGAACAGGGGGCTAATTTCGATACGCAGTATTTT.

This chain links TRBV5-8 with TRBJ2-3, with TRBD2 identical over 14 bases. The V and J ends lost 4 bases and 8 bases, in that order; junction bases with no gene match: 9. CDR3 length: 16 residues. Germline V lookup: CDR1 SGHTS, CDR2 YDEGEE. The CDR3 sequence is CASSQQPGTSGGTQYF. CDR3 coding DNA: TGTGCCAGCAGCCAACAACCCGGGACTAGCGGGGGTACGCAGTATTTT.

V and J are TRBV5-1 and TRBJ2-5; TRBD2 aligns across 7 bases. The J call may be wrong; the DNA end is better matched by TRBJ2-7. The CDR3 has 15 amino acids. In germline, CDR1 is SGHRS, CDR2 YFSETQ. The CDR3 reads CASSLRQAGLYEQYF. CDR3 sequence (DNA): TGCGCCAGCAGCCTGAGGCAAGCGGGACTCTACGAGCAGTACTTC.

The rearrangement links TRBV7-2 to TRBJ2-7; D is perhaps TRBD2 (6 bases). CDR3 length: 14 residues. Germline V CDR1 and CDR2: SGHTA, FQGNSA. The germline V and J ends were trimmed by 2 bases and 5 bases, with 13 bases remaining between them. This CDR3 is CASSLLGEVHEQYF. CDR3 nucleotides: TGTGCCAGCAGCTTACTGGGGGAGGTCCACGAGCAGTACTTC.

V and J are TRBV30 and TRBJ1-1, with 7 bases fitting TRBD1. The CDR3 totals 12 residues. After removal of 6 bases from V and 3 bases from J, the junction contained 4 bases not matched to a gene. Germline CDR1 is GTSNPN and CDR2 is SVGIG (reference sequence). The CDR3, as DNA: TGTGCCTGTTATACAGGGGACACTGAAGCTTTCTTT. Protein product: CACYTGDTEAFF.

The V call is TRBV7-8, the J call TRBJ2-4; D unclear. This CDR3 is 13 amino acids long. V was trimmed by 1 base and J by 8 bases, leaving 9 bases between them. Per the germline V gene, CDR1 is SGHVS and CDR2 is FQNEAQ. CDR3 coding DNA: TGTGCCAGCAGCTTAGGTCAGGTAGACATTCAGTACTTC. The encoded protein is CASSLGQVDIQYF.

The chain employs TRBV5-6 and TRBJ1-2, with 8 bases identical to TRBD1. Looked up from germline, CDR1 is SGHDT and CDR2 is YYEEEE. The V segment lost 0 bases and the J segment 4 bases; nucleotides outside the gene matches: 2. CDR3 length equals 14 residues. The CDR3 nucleotides read TGTGCCAGCAGCTTGGGGGACAGGATCTATGGCTACACCTTC. Translating it yields CASSLGDRIYGYTF. The complete variable domain, with remaining parts taken from reference TRBV5-6 and TRBJ1-2, reads DAGVTQSPTHLIKTRGQQVTLRCSPKSGHDTVSWYQQALGQGPQFIFQYYEEEERQRGNFPDRFSGHQFPNYSSELNVNALLLGDSALYLCASSLGDRIYGYTFGSGTRLTVV.

This chain links TRBV10-3 with TRBJ1-6; the D gene is possibly TRBD1 (6 bases). V dropped 2 bases and J dropped 11 bases, with 16 bases sitting between them. The germline gives CDR1 ENHRY, CDR2 SYGVKD. The length of the CDR3 is 15 residues. The CDR3 DNA follows: TGTGCCATCAGTGAGGTGACAGGCAAGAGGACACCCCTCCACTTT. Amino acids: CAISEVTGKRTPLHF.

The V and J genes are TRBV28 and TRBJ2-3; D unresolved. Trimming removed 6 bases from V and 8 bases from J, with 9 bases in between. Germline V gene sequence: CDR1 MDHEN, CDR2 SYDVKM. CDR3 size: 11 residues. CDR3 DNA: TGTGCCAGCAGCCCGTCCGGTACGCAGTATTTT. It translates to CASSPSGTQYF.

The rearrangement links TRBV6-1 to TRBJ2-2; D perhaps matches TRBD2 (5 bases). V lost 1 base and J 1 base, leaving 7 bases between the germline ends. The CDR3 loop spans 15 amino acids. In germline, CDR1 is MNHNS, CDR2 SASEGT. The chain's CDR3 is CASSEGGVNTGELFF. CDR3 coding DNA: TGTGCCAGCAGTGAAGGGGGAGTGAACACCGGGGAGCTGTTTTTT.

This clone was found once. The chain uses TRBV19 and TRBJ1-2; D is perhaps TRBD1 (5 bases). Trimming stripped 6 bases from V and 1 base from J, with 15 bases between. This CDR3 contains 15 residues. Germline V gene lookup returns CDR1 LNHDA and CDR2 SQIVND (reference sequence). The CDR3 DNA reads TGTGCCAGTAGCTCGGTGGCAGGGCGTAACTATGGCTACACCTTC. It translates to CASSSVAGRNYGYTF.

The V call is TRBV11-1, the J call TRBJ2-1; the D gene is possibly TRBD1 (6 bases). This CDR3 has 14 amino acids. CDR1 is SGHAT and CDR2 is FQDESV in the germline V gene (reference sequence). The V gene lost 5 bases and the J gene lost 4 bases, with 12 bases spanning the gap. The CDR3 spells CASSRGYRYNEQFF. The CDR3, as DNA: TGTGCCAGCAGCAGGGGGTATCGGTACAATGAGCAGTTCTTC. The full variable domain, with the rest looked up from reference TRBV11-1 and TRBJ2-1, is EAEVAQSPRYKITEKSQAVAFWCDPISGHATLYWYRQILGQGPELLVQFQDESVVDDSQLPKDRFSAERLKGVDSTLKIQPAELGDSAMYLCASSRGYRYNEQFFGPGTRLTVL.

The V call is TRBV28, the J call TRBJ1-1; D may be TRBD1 (5 bases). Germline CDR1 and CDR2: MDHEN and SYDVKM. The CDR3 spans 13 residues. Trimming removed 8 bases from V and 1 base from J, with 11 bases in between. Here the CDR3 reads CASRPTGNTEAFF. In DNA form, the CDR3 reads TGTGCCAGCCGACCTACAGGGAACACTGAAGCTTTCTTT.

The V gene is TRBV15, the J gene TRBJ1-3, with D unresolved. Trimming left V 2 bases short and J 0 bases short, with 5 bases between. The CDR3 has 14 residues. Per the germline V gene, CDR1 is LNHNV and CDR2 is YYDKDF (reference sequence). The CDR3 DNA reads as TGTGCCACCAGCAGAACAGTCTCTGGAAACACCATATATTTT. The encoded protein is CATSRTVSGNTIYF.

The rearrangement uses TRBV9 and TRBJ2-2, with D perhaps TRBD1 (5 bases). V was shortened by 4 bases and J by 3 bases, with 16 bases between the two germline ends. Germline lookup yields CDR1 SGDLS and CDR2 YYNGEE. The CDR3 runs to 16 residues. The CDR3, as DNA: TGTGCCAGCAGCTCCCGAACAGGTGGCCACACCGGGGAGCTGTTTTTT. Translated: CASSSRTGGHTGELFF.